The rows below give T cell receptor beta chains drawn from one sample of a study of T cells in narcolepsy. TCRdb's copy holds only in-frame clones and misses some; the assay was immunoSEQ multiplex PCR. The sample shows some 20,000 clones, roughly four fifths of them seen only once. The material sequenced was memory (CD45RA-) CD4+ T cells from blood. These TCRs come from a human donor in good health. Both conserved end residues are part of each CDR3. The order of the fields is CDR3 DNA, CDR3 protein, clone size, D gene, V gene, J gene. The D gene is left open where the match is weak. Part of the rows lack a size; the others show once, few, many or a class for expanded clones.

cdr3_nt: TGTGCCAGCAGCGTAGGAGGGCCCCGGAGCTCCTACGAGCAGTACTTC; cdr3_aa: CASSVGGPRSSYEQYF; clone_size: .; d_call: .; v_call: TRBV9; j_call: TRBJ2-7
cdr3_nt: TGTGCCAGCTCTTCACAGGGGGGCCCCTACGAGCAGTACTTC; cdr3_aa: CASSSQGGPYEQYF; clone_size: .; d_call: TRBD1; v_call: TRBV18; j_call: TRBJ2-7
cdr3_nt: TGTGCCAGTAGACGGGACAGCGATCAGTACTTC; cdr3_aa: CASRRDSDQYF; clone_size: .; d_call: TRBD1; v_call: TRBV19; j_call: TRBJ2-4
cdr3_nt: TGCGCCAGCAGCCAATCGAGTCCGGGGAACACTGAAGCTTTCTTT; cdr3_aa: CASSQSSPGNTEAFF; clone_size: .; d_call: .; v_call: TRBV4-1; j_call: TRBJ1-1
cdr3_nt: TGTGCCAGCAGCACTGGACTCAGCCCACCGTTTTTT; cdr3_aa: CASSTGLSPPFF; clone_size: .; d_call: .; v_call: TRBV7-2; j_call: TRBJ1-4
cdr3_nt: TGTGCCAGCTCAGGAAGCGGGGGTACCTACAATGAGCAGTTCTTC; cdr3_aa: CASSGSGGTYNEQFF; clone_size: .; d_call: TRBD2; v_call: TRBV7-9; j_call: TRBJ2-1
cdr3_nt: TGTGCCAGCAGCTTGGCACCGGGACAGGGATTCCACGAGCAGTACTTC; cdr3_aa: CASSLAPGQGFHEQYF; clone_size: few; d_call: TRBD1; v_call: TRBV5-4; j_call: TRBJ2-7
cdr3_nt: TGTGCCAGCAGCTACCAAAAATACACTGAAGCTTTCTTT; cdr3_aa: CASSYQKYTEAFF; clone_size: .; d_call: .; v_call: TRBV7-3; j_call: TRBJ1-1
cdr3_nt: TGTGCCAGCAGCGTCAGGGTTTCCGAGACCCAGTACTTC; cdr3_aa: CASSVRVSETQYF; clone_size: once; d_call: .; v_call: TRBV7-3; j_call: TRBJ2-5
cdr3_nt: TGTGCCAGCAGCTCCTCGCATAGCAATCAGCCCCAGCATTTT; cdr3_aa: CASSSSHSNQPQHF; clone_size: .; d_call: .; v_call: TRBV7-2; j_call: TRBJ1-5
cdr3_nt: TGTGCCAGCAGCTTGTACACCGGGGAGCTGTTTTTT; cdr3_aa: CASSLYTGELFF; clone_size: .; d_call: .; v_call: TRBV7-6; j_call: TRBJ2-2
cdr3_nt: TGCGCCAGCAGCTTGGCCGGCGGCGATACTGGAAACACCATATATTTT; cdr3_aa: CASSLAGGDTGNTIYF; clone_size: few; d_call: .; v_call: TRBV5-1; j_call: TRBJ1-3
cdr3_nt: TGCGCCAGCAGCCCACTAGCGGGGGGCACGTACAATGAGCAGTTCTTC; cdr3_aa: CASSPLAGGTYNEQFF; clone_size: .; d_call: TRBD2; v_call: TRBV5-1; j_call: TRBJ2-1
cdr3_nt: TGTGCCAGCAGCGCAGACAGTGTTTTTGAAAAACTGTTTTTT; cdr3_aa: CASSADSVFEKLFF; clone_size: .; d_call: .; v_call: TRBV9; j_call: TRBJ1-4
cdr3_nt: TGTGCCAGCTACGTAGGGCTAGCGGGAGTATGGGAGCAGTTCTTC; cdr3_aa: CASYVGLAGVWEQFF; clone_size: .; d_call: TRBD2; v_call: TRBV5-8; j_call: TRBJ2-1
cdr3_nt: TGTGCCAGCAGGGGACTAGACACGTGGGCAGATACGCAGTATTTT; cdr3_aa: CASRGLDTWADTQYF; clone_size: few; d_call: TRBD2; v_call: TRBV6-1; j_call: TRBJ2-3
cdr3_nt: TGTGCCAGAAGCTTGGCCGAGCGGGAGACCGAAGATACGCAGTATTTT; cdr3_aa: CARSLAERETEDTQYF; clone_size: .; d_call: TRBD2; v_call: TRBV5-3; j_call: TRBJ2-3
cdr3_nt: TGTGCCAGCAGCGTGACAGGGGTCTCCCCTGAAGCTTTCTTT; cdr3_aa: CASSVTGVSPEAFF; clone_size: .; d_call: TRBD1; v_call: TRBV7-9; j_call: TRBJ1-1
cdr3_nt: TGTGCCAGCAGTTACTCTAGCGGGGGACATAATGAGCAGTTCTTC; cdr3_aa: CASSYSSGGHNEQFF; clone_size: .; d_call: TRBD2; v_call: TRBV6-5; j_call: TRBJ2-1
cdr3_nt: TGTGCCAGCAGTGAAGGCCAAAACTATGGCTACACCTTC; cdr3_aa: CASSEGQNYGYTF; clone_size: once; d_call: .; v_call: TRBV6-1; j_call: TRBJ1-2
cdr3_nt: TGCGCCAGCAGTAGAGGGGGACAGGCCGCTAACTATGGCTACACCTTC; cdr3_aa: CASSRGGQAANYGYTF; clone_size: .; d_call: TRBD1; v_call: TRBV5-1; j_call: TRBJ1-2
cdr3_nt: TGTGCCAGCACTATTGGCCTGGGCTCCTACAATGAGCAGTTCTTC; cdr3_aa: CASTIGLGSYNEQFF; clone_size: .; d_call: .; v_call: TRBV28; j_call: TRBJ2-1
cdr3_nt: TGTGCCAGCAGCACAGACGGGACTCGGCGCGAGCAGTACTTC; cdr3_aa: CASSTDGTRREQYF; clone_size: .; d_call: .; v_call: TRBV7-2; j_call: TRBJ2-7
cdr3_nt: TGTGCCAGCAGCTCTACAGGGGACCCAAGCTCCTACAATGAGCAGTTCTTC; cdr3_aa: CASSSTGDPSSYNEQFF; clone_size: .; d_call: TRBD1; v_call: TRBV13; j_call: TRBJ2-1
cdr3_nt: TGTGCCAGCAGCCCGGGACACGGTTTCTCTGGGGCCAACGTCCTGACTTTC; cdr3_aa: CASSPGHGFSGANVLTF; clone_size: .; d_call: .; v_call: TRBV7-3; j_call: TRBJ2-6
cdr3_nt: TGTGCCAGCAGCTTAGCGGGTGCAGGCCGGGACGAGCAGTACTTC; cdr3_aa: CASSLAGAGRDEQYF; clone_size: .; d_call: .; v_call: TRBV7-2; j_call: TRBJ2-7
cdr3_nt: TGTGCCAGCTCGCCCCGGGACAGGGGGAATACGCAGTATTTT; cdr3_aa: CASSPRDRGNTQYF; clone_size: .; d_call: TRBD1; v_call: TRBV18; j_call: TRBJ2-3
cdr3_nt: TGTGCCAGCAGTTTCCGACTAGCGGGAAGGATGTTTGCAGATACGCAGTATTTT; cdr3_aa: CASSFRLAGRMFADTQYF; clone_size: .; d_call: TRBD2; v_call: TRBV27; j_call: TRBJ2-3
cdr3_nt: TGTGCCAGCAGCGCCGGGACAGGAGTTCTAGATACGCAGTATTTT; cdr3_aa: CASSAGTGVLDTQYF; clone_size: .; d_call: TRBD1; v_call: TRBV5-4; j_call: TRBJ2-3
cdr3_nt: TGTGCCAGCAGCAGGACTAGCGGGGACAATGAGCAGTTCTTC; cdr3_aa: CASSRTSGDNEQFF; clone_size: .; d_call: TRBD2; v_call: TRBV6-5; j_call: TRBJ2-1
cdr3_nt: TGTGCCAGCAGCGGAGAGAGCGGGCGGGACACCGGGGAGCTGTTTTTT; cdr3_aa: CASSGESGRDTGELFF; clone_size: .; d_call: .; v_call: TRBV9; j_call: TRBJ2-2
cdr3_nt: TGTGCCAGCAGCTTGGGGGGGTACATTCAGTACTTC; cdr3_aa: CASSLGGYIQYF; clone_size: few; d_call: .; v_call: TRBV5-6; j_call: TRBJ2-4
cdr3_nt: TGCGCCAGCAGCCATGGGGCAGGGGATAACACTGAAGCTTTCTTT; cdr3_aa: CASSHGAGDNTEAFF; clone_size: .; d_call: .; v_call: TRBV5-1; j_call: TRBJ1-1
cdr3_nt: TGTGCCACCAGCAGAGCAGGAACTAGCACAGATACGCAGTATTTT; cdr3_aa: CATSRAGTSTDTQYF; clone_size: .; d_call: .; v_call: TRBV15; j_call: TRBJ2-3
cdr3_nt: TGTGCTAGTGGTTCTAGCGGGAGTGTCACAGATACGCAGTATTTT; cdr3_aa: CASGSSGSVTDTQYF; clone_size: .; d_call: TRBD2; v_call: TRBV12-5; j_call: TRBJ2-3
cdr3_nt: TGTGCCATCAGTGACCCGCGGGAGGGCACAGATACGCAGTATTTT; cdr3_aa: CAISDPREGTDTQYF; clone_size: once; d_call: TRBD2; v_call: TRBV10-3; j_call: TRBJ2-3
cdr3_nt: TGTGCCAGCAGTAAAACGGAAGGTTACACCGGGGAGCTGTTTTTT; cdr3_aa: CASSKTEGYTGELFF; clone_size: few; d_call: .; v_call: TRBV6-5; j_call: TRBJ2-2
cdr3_nt: TGTGCCAGCAGCTTGGGGGCAGGATACACCGGGGAGCTGTTTTTT; cdr3_aa: CASSLGAGYTGELFF; clone_size: .; d_call: .; v_call: TRBV7-3; j_call: TRBJ2-2
cdr3_nt: TGCAGCGTTGTCAGTAGCGCCAGCTCCTACAATGAGCAGTTCTTC; cdr3_aa: CSVVSSASSYNEQFF; clone_size: .; d_call: .; v_call: TRBV29-1; j_call: TRBJ2-1
cdr3_nt: TGTGCCAGGGGGAGCTCCTATAATTCACCCCTCCACTTT; cdr3_aa: CARGSSYNSPLHF; clone_size: few; d_call: .; v_call: TRBV27; j_call: TRBJ1-6
cdr3_nt: TGTGCCAGCAGCGTGGACAGAGTAGTGGGTTACACCTTC; cdr3_aa: CASSVDRVVGYTF; clone_size: .; d_call: .; v_call: TRBV5-5; j_call: TRBJ1-2
cdr3_nt: TGTGCCAGCAGCCTACTCGGCGGGTATGGCTACACCTTC; cdr3_aa: CASSLLGGYGYTF; clone_size: .; d_call: .; v_call: TRBV7-2; j_call: TRBJ1-2
cdr3_nt: TGTGCCAGCAGCGTAGGGTTAGGAGCGGGAGAAGAGACCCAGTACTTC; cdr3_aa: CASSVGLGAGEETQYF; clone_size: .; d_call: TRBD2; v_call: TRBV9; j_call: TRBJ2-5
cdr3_nt: TGTGCCAGCAGCGTGACTAGCGGGAGAACAGATACGCAGTATTTT; cdr3_aa: CASSVTSGRTDTQYF; clone_size: few; d_call: TRBD2; v_call: TRBV9; j_call: TRBJ2-3
cdr3_nt: TGTGCCAGCAGTTCCCCCCGCGGAACTAATGAAAAACTGTTTTTT; cdr3_aa: CASSSPRGTNEKLFF; clone_size: .; d_call: .; v_call: TRBV6-5; j_call: TRBJ1-4